A single T cell receptor (beta chain) is shown here with its context. Time point defined: persistent/refractory GD, antithyroid drugs over 5 years with positive TRAb. Scientists built the TCR library using RNA that was extracted from PBMCs. V lost 2 bases, J lost 6 bases, and 8 bases stayed unmatched. The CDR3 consists of 15 residues. Germline V gene data show CDR1 as GTSNPN and CDR2 as SVGIG (reference sequence). The data were obtained in a study of regulatory T cells in long-lasting Graves disease. Construction of the TCR beta libraries employed iRepertoire HTBI primers in conjunction with Arm-PCR of CDR3 regions. TCRdb re-analysed the multiplex PCR reads in MiXCR, keeping a single row per CDR3 protein. The sample lists a few hundred thousand distinct CDR3 sequences, about 20% occurring once.

This specimen was peripheral blood mononuclear cells (PBMCs), taken when the disease was refractory, from a patient treated with antithyroid drugs. V is TRBV30 and J is TRBJ2-7; TRBD2 matches at 12 bases. The TCR sequence derives from a female donor with Graves disease. The CDR3 nucleotides read TGTGCCTGGAGTAGGCTAGCGGGAGGGGCCCGCGAGCAGTACTTC. Its protein product is CAWSRLAGGAREQYF.